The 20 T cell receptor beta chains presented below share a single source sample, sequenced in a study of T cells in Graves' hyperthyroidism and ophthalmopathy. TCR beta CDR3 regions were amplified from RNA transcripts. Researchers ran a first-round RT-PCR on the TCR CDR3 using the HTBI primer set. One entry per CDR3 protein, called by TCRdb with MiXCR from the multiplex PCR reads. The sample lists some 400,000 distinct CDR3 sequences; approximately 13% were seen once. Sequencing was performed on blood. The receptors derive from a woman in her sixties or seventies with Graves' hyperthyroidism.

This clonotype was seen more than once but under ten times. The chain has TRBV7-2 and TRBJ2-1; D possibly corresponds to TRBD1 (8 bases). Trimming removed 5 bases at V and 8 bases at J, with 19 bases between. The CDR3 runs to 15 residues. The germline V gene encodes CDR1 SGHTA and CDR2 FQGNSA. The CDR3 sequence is CASSATGGVFDEQFF. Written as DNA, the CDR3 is TGTGCCAGCAGCGCTACAGGGGGGGTGTTCGATGAGCAGTTCTTC.

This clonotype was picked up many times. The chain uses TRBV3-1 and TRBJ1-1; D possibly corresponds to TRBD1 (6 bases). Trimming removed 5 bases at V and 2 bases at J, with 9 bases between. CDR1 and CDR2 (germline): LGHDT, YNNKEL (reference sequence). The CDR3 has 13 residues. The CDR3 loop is CASSKQGNTEAFF. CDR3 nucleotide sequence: TGTGCCAGCAGCAAACAGGGAAACACTGAAGCTTTCTTT.

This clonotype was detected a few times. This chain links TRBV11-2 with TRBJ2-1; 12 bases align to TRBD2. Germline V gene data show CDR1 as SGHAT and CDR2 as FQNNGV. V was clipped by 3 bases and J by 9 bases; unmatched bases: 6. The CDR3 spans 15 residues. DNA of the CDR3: TGTGCCAGCAGCTTGCGACTAGCGGGAGAGAGTGAGCAGTTCTTC. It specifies CASSLRLAGESEQFF.

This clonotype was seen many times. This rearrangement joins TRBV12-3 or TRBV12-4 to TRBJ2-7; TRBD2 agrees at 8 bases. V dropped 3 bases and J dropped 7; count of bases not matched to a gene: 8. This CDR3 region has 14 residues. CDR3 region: CASSFGRASKEQYF. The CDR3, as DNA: TGTGCCAGCAGTTTCGGGAGGGCCTCGAAGGAGCAGTACTTC.

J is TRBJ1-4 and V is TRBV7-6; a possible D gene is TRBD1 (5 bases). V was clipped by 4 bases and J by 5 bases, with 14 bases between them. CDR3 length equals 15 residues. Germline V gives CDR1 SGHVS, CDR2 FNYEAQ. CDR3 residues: CASSSEGMGNEKLFF. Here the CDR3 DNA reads TGTGCCAGCAGCTCAGAGGGGATGGGGAATGAAAAACTGTTTTTT.

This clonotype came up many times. The CDR3 protein is CASGRRDPSNSPLHF. CDR3 nucleotide sequence: TGTGCCAGCGGACGCCGGGATCCCAGTAATTCACCCCTCCACTTT. The chain is built from TRBV27 and TRBJ1-6; D remains ambiguous. Trimming cost V 8 bases and J 6 bases, with 17 bases left between them. CDR1 and CDR2 (germline): MNHEY, SMNVEV (reference sequence). This CDR3 has 15 amino acids.

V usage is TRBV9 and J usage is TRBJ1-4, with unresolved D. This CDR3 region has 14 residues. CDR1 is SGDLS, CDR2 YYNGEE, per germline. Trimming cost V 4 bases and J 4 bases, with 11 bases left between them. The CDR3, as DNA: TGTGCCAGCAGCCCAGACATCAGTAATGAAAAACTGTTTTTT. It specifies CASSPDISNEKLFF.

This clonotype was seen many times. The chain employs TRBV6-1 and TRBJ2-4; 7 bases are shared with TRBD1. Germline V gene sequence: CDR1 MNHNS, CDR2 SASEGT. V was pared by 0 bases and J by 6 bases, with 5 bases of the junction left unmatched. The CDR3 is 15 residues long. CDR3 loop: CASSEAGDRRNIQYF. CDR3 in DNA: TGTGCCAGCAGTGAAGCGGGGGACAGAAGAAACATTCAGTACTTC.

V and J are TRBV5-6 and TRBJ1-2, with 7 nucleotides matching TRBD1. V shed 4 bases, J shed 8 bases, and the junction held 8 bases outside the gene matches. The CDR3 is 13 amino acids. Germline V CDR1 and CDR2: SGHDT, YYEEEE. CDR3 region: CASSDRQGMGYTF. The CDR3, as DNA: TGTGCCAGCAGCGACCGACAGGGTATGGGCTACACCTTC.

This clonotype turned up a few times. DNA of the CDR3: TGTGCCAGCAGCCACGGGGGGGGTCCGGGCACAGATACGCAGTATTTT. Its protein product is CASSHGGGPGTDTQYF. This rearrangement joins TRBV3-1 to TRBJ2-3, with TRBD2 identical over 8 bases. J lost 1 base, V lost 3 bases, and 6 bases had no gene match. CDR1 is LGHDT, CDR2 YNNKEL, per germline (reference sequence). The CDR3 extends over 16 amino acids.

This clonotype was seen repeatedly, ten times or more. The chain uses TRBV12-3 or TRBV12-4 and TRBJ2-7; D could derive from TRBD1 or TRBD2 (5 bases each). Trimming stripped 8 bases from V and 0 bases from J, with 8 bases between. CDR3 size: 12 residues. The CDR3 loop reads CASRDVSYEQYF. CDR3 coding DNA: TGTGCCAGCCGGGACGTCTCCTACGAGCAGTACTTC.

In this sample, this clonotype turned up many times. The CDR3 DNA reads TGTGCCAGCAGTGATTTGGACAGGGCCTCTCCCTACGAGCAGTACTTC. This sequence encodes CASSDLDRASPYEQYF. The chain uses TRBV2 and TRBJ2-7; 8 bases fit TRBD1. This CDR3 has 16 amino acids. J was trimmed by 2 bases and V by 3 bases; bases with no gene match: 9. CDR1 and CDR2 (germline): SNHLY, FYNNEI.

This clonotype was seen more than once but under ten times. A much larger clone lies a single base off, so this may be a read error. CDR3 sequence reads: CASSLGLARTGELLF. CDR3 DNA sequence: TGTGCCAGCAGCTTAGGGCTAGCCCGGACCGGGGAGCTGCTTTTT. The V call is TRBV11-2, the J call TRBJ2-2; possible D gene TRBD2, 5 bases. This CDR3 is 15 amino acids long. Germline CDR1 SGHAT, CDR2 FQNNGV.

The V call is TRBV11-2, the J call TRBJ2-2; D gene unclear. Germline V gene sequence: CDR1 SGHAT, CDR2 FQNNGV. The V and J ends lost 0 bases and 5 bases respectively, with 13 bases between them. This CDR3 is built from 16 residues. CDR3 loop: CASSLDWGTYTGELFF. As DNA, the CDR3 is TGTGCCAGCAGCTTAGACTGGGGAACTTATACCGGGGAGCTGTTTTTT.

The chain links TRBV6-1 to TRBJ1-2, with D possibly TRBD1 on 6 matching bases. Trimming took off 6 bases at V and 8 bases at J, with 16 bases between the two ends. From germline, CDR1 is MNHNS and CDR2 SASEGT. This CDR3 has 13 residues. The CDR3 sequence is CASSRRGGLGYTF. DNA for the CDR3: TGTGCCAGCAGCCGCCGTGGGGGGCTCGGCTACACCTTC.

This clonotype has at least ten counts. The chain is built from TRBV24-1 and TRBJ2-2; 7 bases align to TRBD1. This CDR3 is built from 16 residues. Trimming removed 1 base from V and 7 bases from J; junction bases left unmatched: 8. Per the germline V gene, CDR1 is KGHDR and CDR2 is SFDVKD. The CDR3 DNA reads TGTGCCACCAGTGATTTTGGGACAGCGCCGGGCGGGGAGCTGTTTTTT. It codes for CATSDFGTAPGGELFF.

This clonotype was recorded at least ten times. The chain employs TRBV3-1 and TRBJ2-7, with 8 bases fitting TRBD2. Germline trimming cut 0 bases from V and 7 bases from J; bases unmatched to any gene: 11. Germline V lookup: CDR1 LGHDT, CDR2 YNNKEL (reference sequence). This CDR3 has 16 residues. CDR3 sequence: CASSQDTLLAGLEQYF. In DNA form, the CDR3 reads TGTGCCAGCAGCCAAGATACTCTCCTAGCGGGTTTGGAGCAGTACTTC.

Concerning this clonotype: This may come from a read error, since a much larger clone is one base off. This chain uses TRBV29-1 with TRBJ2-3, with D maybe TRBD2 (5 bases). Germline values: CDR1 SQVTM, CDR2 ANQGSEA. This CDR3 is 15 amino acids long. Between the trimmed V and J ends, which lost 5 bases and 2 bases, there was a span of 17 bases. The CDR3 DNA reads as TGCAGCGTTAATAGACGGGATCTCTACACAGATACGCAGTATTTT. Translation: CSVNRRDLYTDTQYF.

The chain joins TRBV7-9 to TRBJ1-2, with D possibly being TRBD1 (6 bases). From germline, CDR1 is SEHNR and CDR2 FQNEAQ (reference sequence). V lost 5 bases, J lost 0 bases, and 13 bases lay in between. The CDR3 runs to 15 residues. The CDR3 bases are TGTGCCAGCAGCACTACTACAGGGCCTAACTATGGCTACACCTTC. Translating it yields CASSTTTGPNYGYTF. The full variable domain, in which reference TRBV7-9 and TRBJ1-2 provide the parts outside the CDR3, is DTGVSQNPRHKITKRGQNVTFRCDPISEHNRLYWYRQTLGQGPEFLTYFQNEAQLEKSRLLSDRFSAERPKGSFSTLEIQRTEQGDSAMYLCASSTTTGPNYGYTFGSGTRLTVV.

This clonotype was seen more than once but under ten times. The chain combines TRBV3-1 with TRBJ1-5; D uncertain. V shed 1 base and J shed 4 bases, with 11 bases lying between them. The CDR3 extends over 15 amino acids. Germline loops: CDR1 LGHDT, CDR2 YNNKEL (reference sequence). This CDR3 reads CASSQGVGRNQPQHF. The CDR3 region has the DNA TGTGCCAGCAGCCAAGGGGTAGGGCGGAATCAGCCCCAGCATTTT.